This T cell receptor beta chain was captured by sequencing in a study of Graves' ophthalmopathy and Graves' hyperthyroidism. Findings and caveats of the study: The study's model predicted ophthalmopathy progression at 70% to 71% sensitivity and 72.22% specificity. Clonotypes were expanded in thyroid at above 0.001 frequency, and most also appeared in blood.

The study amplified TCR beta CDR3 regions using RNA transcripts. Amplification began with first-round RT-PCR using HTBI primers, then second-round multiplex PCR was performed. TCRdb analysed the multiplex PCR reads with MiXCR anew, one entry per CDR3 protein. Of roughly 1.1 million distinct CDR3 sequences in the sample, around a third are singletons; the top ten hold 11%. The sample holds many counts of this clonotype. No antigen is known for it. Participants with hyperthyroidism, aged 18 to 65, were newly diagnosed with under 2 months' duration. The source material was peripheral blood or thyroid tissue (not recorded which). The receptor was derived from an adult man with Graves' hyperthyroidism.

This chain's CDR3 is CASSLLVEAFF. The CDR3 DNA follows: TGTGCCAGCAGCTTATTGGTAGAAGCTTTCTTT. The V gene is TRBV7-9, the J gene TRBJ1-1, with D unclear. This CDR3 contains 11 residues. V lost 2 bases to trimming and J lost 8 bases, with 6 bases between them. CDR1 is SEHNR and CDR2 is FQNEAQ in the germline V gene (reference sequence).